This passage covers 22 T cell receptor beta chains from one sample sequenced in a study of blood T cell repertoires in COVID-19. Sequencing was performed with immunoSEQ multiplex PCR; in TCRdb, only in-frame clones are kept and a portion is missing. The table lists around 440,000 clones, more than 70% of them singletons. The sequenced sample consisted of peripheral blood. The receptor source for this set is a woman aged 50 to 60 with COVID-19, enrolled during active disease.

The chain carries TRBV20-1 and TRBJ1-2; D is perhaps TRBD1 (6 bases). This CDR3 is 11 amino acids long. V was clipped by 1 base and J by 9 bases, with 9 bases between them. Per germline, CDR1 DFQATT and CDR2 SNEGSKA (reference sequence). The CDR3 bases are TGCAGTGCTAGAGGCAGGGGAAGCTACACCTTC. It encodes CSARGRGSYTF.

The V and J genes are TRBV27 and TRBJ2-2; TRBD1 matches 8 bases. Germline-derived CDR1 and CDR2 are MNHEY and SMNVEV (reference sequence). Trimming removed 6 bases from V and 2 bases from J; junction bases left unmatched: 5. This CDR3 spans 15 amino acids. CDR3 protein: CASRLGQGNTGELFF. The CDR3 DNA reads as TGTGCCAGCAGGTTAGGACAGGGAAACACCGGGGAGCTGTTTTTT.

This clone turned up a few times. This chain uses TRBV30 with TRBJ1-5; weak D call: TRBD1 (6 bases). Germline loops: CDR1 GTSNPN, CDR2 SVGIG (reference sequence). V was trimmed by 1 base and J by 13 bases, leaving 14 bases between them. The length of the CDR3 is 12 residues. CDR3 bases: TGTGCCTGGAGTGCAGGGGCCGGTTTTCAGCATTTT. Protein product: CAWSAGAGFQHF. The full variable domain, completed using reference TRBV30 and TRBJ1-5, is SQTIHQWPATLVQPVGSPLSLECTVEGTSNPNLYWYRQAAGRGLQLLFYSVGIGQISSEVPQNLSASRPQDRQFILSSKKLLLSDSGFYLCAWSAGAGFQHFGDGTRLSIL.

The rearrangement links TRBV14 to TRBJ2-7; 10 nucleotides line up with TRBD2. Germline-derived CDR1 and CDR2 are SGHDN and FVKESK. The V segment lost 1 base and the J segment 9 bases; nucleotides outside the gene matches: 9. The CDR3 is 15 residues long. The CDR3 DNA reads TGTGCCAGCAGCCAAGGTCTAACTAGCGGGGTCGGGCAGTACTTC. Its protein product is CASSQGLTSGVGQYF.

This chain joins TRBV30 and TRBJ1-3; 10 bases line up with TRBD1. This CDR3 is 17 amino acids long. The germline V gene encodes CDR1 GTSNPN and CDR2 SVGIG (reference sequence). With V trimmed by 3 bases and J by 0 bases, 8 bases remained unmatched. The CDR3: CAWRGDRGPFSGNTIYF. The CDR3 nucleotides are TGTGCCTGGAGAGGGGACAGGGGCCCCTTCTCTGGAAACACCATATATTTT.

The chain carries TRBV6-5 and TRBJ2-1; TRBD2 is a possible D gene (5 bases). In germline, CDR1 is MNHEY, CDR2 SVGAGI. V lost 9 bases to trimming and J lost 1 base, with 16 bases between them. This CDR3 comprises 15 residues. In DNA form, the CDR3 reads TGTGCCAGTTCGCTCCTAGCTTTATCCTACAATGAGCAGTTCTTC. It is translated as CASSLLALSYNEQFF.

V gene TRBV6-4 combines with J gene TRBJ2-3, with TRBD2 matching over 8 bases. CDR3 size: 15 residues. The ends lost 5 bases at V and 4 bases at J; junction bases unmatched: 8. Germline loops: CDR1 MRHNA, CDR2 SNTAGT. The DNA of the CDR3 is TGTGCCAGCAGTTTAACGGGGGGGATCGCAGATACGCAGTATTTT. This sequence encodes CASSLTGGIADTQYF.

The chain uses TRBV7-9 and TRBJ2-1; D may be TRBD1 (5 bases). The CDR3 consists of 13 residues. Between the trimmed V and J ends, which lost 3 bases and 8 bases, there was a span of 11 bases. Germline V gives CDR1 SEHNR, CDR2 FQNEAQ (reference sequence). The DNA for the CDR3 is TGTGCCAGCAGCTTTGTGGGGCCCGATGAGCAGTTCTTC. This codes for CASSFVGPDEQFF.

Here the CDR3 DNA reads TGTGCCAGCAGCTTCGGACAGACAAATTCACCCCTCCACTTT. It specifies CASSFGQTNSPLHF. The chain uses TRBV7-9 and TRBJ1-6, with D possibly TRBD1 on 6 matching bases. Germline values: CDR1 SEHNR, CDR2 FQNEAQ (reference sequence). This CDR3 contains 14 residues. V lost 3 bases, J lost 7 bases, and 10 bases lay in between.

The chain carries TRBV6-5 and TRBJ1-1, with D unclear. CDR3 length equals 13 residues. Germline CDR1 MNHEY, CDR2 SVGAGI. V lost 6 bases and J 1 base, leaving 9 bases between the germline ends. The CDR3 region is CASRTQANTEAFF. In DNA form, the CDR3 reads TGTGCCAGCAGGACCCAGGCGAACACTGAAGCTTTCTTT.

This sequence joins TRBV19 and TRBJ1-2; no reliable D call. The CDR3 contains 16 residues. Germline V gives CDR1 LNHDA, CDR2 SQIVND (reference sequence). The ends were cut back, 3 bases at V and 2 bases at J, with 16 bases in the middle. In nucleotides, the CDR3 is TGTGCCAGTAGTATCCCCCTCGGGTCGCAGAACTATGGCTACACCTTC. This codes for CASSIPLGSQNYGYTF.

The J gene is TRBJ2-7, the V gene TRBV7-6, with 8 positions matching TRBD2. Germline V gene data show CDR1 as SGHVS and CDR2 as FNYEAQ. The trim removed 1 base at V and 3 bases at J, leaving 5 bases unmatched. The CDR3 runs 15 residues. The CDR3 reads CASSLGAGGYYEQYF. DNA of the CDR3: TGTGCCAGCAGCTTAGGGGCGGGGGGATACTACGAGCAGTACTTC.

The chain is built from TRBV10-3 and TRBJ1-1; possible D gene TRBD1, 6 bases. V lost 3 bases, J lost 6 bases, and 14 bases lay in between. Germline values: CDR1 ENHRY, CDR2 SYGVKD. The CDR3 loop spans 14 amino acids. The CDR3 region has the DNA TGTGCCATCAGTGAACAGGGCCCACTTGCTGAAGCTTTCTTT. It encodes CAISEQGPLAEAFF.

This clone has only one observation. The rearrangement uses TRBV3-1 (or the pseudogene TRBV3-2) and TRBJ1-1; 7 positions agree with TRBD1. The CDR3 spans 15 residues. The trim removed 1 base at V and 1 base at J, leaving 3 bases unmatched. Germline CDR1 LGHDT, CDR2 YNNKEL (reference sequence). The CDR3: CASSQGQGTNTEAFF. CDR3 DNA sequence: TGTGCCAGCAGCCAAGGACAGGGAACGAACACTGAAGCTTTCTTT.

As concerns this clone: The germline gene is not matched at one end of the junction; a read error may be the cause. The V and J genes are TRBV19 and TRBJ1-6, with a possible D match to TRBD1 (6 bases). CDR1 and CDR2 (germline): LNHDA, SQIVND (reference sequence). The CDR3 is made up of 15 amino acids. CDR3 in amino acids: CASSPHGTYNSPLHF. CDR3 sequence (DNA): TGTGCCAGTAGTCCTCACGGGACATATAATTCCCCCCTCCACTTT.

The chain recombines TRBV4-2 with TRBJ2-5, with a weak D call TRBD2 (6 bases). V lost 1 base and J 0 bases, leaving 9 bases between the germline ends. The CDR3 sequence is 15 residues long. Germline lookup yields CDR1 LGHNA and CDR2 YNFKEQ. CDR3: CASSQAGRYQETQYF. CDR3 sequence (DNA): TGTGCCAGCAGCCAAGCGGGGAGGTACCAAGAGACCCAGTACTTC.

The genes are TRBV7-6 and TRBJ1-1, with 9 bases fitting TRBD1. The V segment lost 1 base and the J segment 1 base; nucleotides outside the gene matches: 7. Germline CDR1 is SGHVS and CDR2 is FNYEAQ. There are 17 residues in the CDR3. The DNA for the CDR3 is TGTGCCAGCAGCTTAGTCCCGGGACAGGGATCGAACACTGAAGCTTTCTTT. Protein: CASSLVPGQGSNTEAFF.

The rearrangement links TRBV6-5 to TRBJ1-2, with a possible D match to TRBD1 (6 bases). Trimming shortened V by 7 bases and J by 7 bases, and 22 bases separated the two germline ends. CDR3 length: 15 amino acids. The germline gives CDR1 MNHEY, CDR2 SVGAGI. CDR3 DNA sequence: TGTGCCAGCATCGAGGGGGGAGGCGGGGAGGGTGGCTACACCTTC. Its protein product is CASIEGGGGEGGYTF.

The V gene is TRBV6-5, the J gene TRBJ2-3; TRBD2 aligns across 10 bases. Germline CDR1 is MNHEY and CDR2 is SVGAGI. The length of the CDR3 is 15 residues. Trimming removed 5 bases from V and 2 bases from J; junction bases left unmatched: 4. The CDR3 loop is CASSLAGDPTDTQYF. CDR3 DNA: TGTGCCAGCAGTCTAGCGGGGGACCCCACAGATACGCAGTATTTT.

This clone showed up just once. The J gene is TRBJ1-2, the V gene TRBV19, with a weak D call TRBD1 (6 bases). This CDR3 region has 15 residues. The V gene lost 4 bases and the J gene lost 4 bases, with 16 bases spanning the gap. Per germline, CDR1 LNHDA and CDR2 SQIVND (reference sequence). DNA of the CDR3: TGTGCCAGTAGTAAAAACAGGGATTCCGGCTATGGCTACACCTTC. This encodes CASSKNRDSGYGYTF.

V usage is TRBV11-2 and J usage is TRBJ1-4; no firm D call. The germline V gene has CDR1 SGHAT and CDR2 FQNNGV. This CDR3 comprises 14 residues. V lost 7 bases to trimming and J lost 6 bases, with 15 bases between them. CDR3 in DNA: TGTGCCAGCACCCCGGGAAGGTCCCATGAAAAACTGTTTTTT. Residues: CASTPGRSHEKLFF.

This clone occurred a few times. The chain has TRBV5-1 and TRBJ2-7; TRBD2 agrees at 9 bases. The V segment lost 4 bases and the J segment 6 bases; nucleotides outside the gene matches: 2. The germline V gene has CDR1 SGHRS and CDR2 YFSETQ. The CDR3 sequence is 12 residues long. The CDR3 DNA is TGCGCCAGCAGCCCTAGCGGGGTCGAGCAGTACTTC. Amino acids: CASSPSGVEQYF.